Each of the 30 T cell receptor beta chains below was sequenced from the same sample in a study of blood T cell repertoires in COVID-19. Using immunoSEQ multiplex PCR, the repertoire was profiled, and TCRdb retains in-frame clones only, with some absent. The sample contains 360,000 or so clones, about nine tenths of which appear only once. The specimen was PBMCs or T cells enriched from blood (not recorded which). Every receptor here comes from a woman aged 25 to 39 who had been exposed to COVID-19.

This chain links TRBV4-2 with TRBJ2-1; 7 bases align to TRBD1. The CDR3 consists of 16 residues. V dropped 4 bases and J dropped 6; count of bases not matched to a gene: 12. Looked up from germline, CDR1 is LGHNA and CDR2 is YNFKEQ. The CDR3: CASSPRSGTEGNEQFF. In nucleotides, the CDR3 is TGTGCCAGCAGCCCCCGGTCCGGGACAGAGGGCAATGAGCAGTTCTTC.

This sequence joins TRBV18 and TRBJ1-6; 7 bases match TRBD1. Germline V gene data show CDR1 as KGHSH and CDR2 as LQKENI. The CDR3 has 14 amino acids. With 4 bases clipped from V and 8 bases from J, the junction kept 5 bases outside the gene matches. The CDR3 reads CASSRGQGDSPLHF. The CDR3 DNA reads TGTGCCAGCTCACGTGGTCAGGGGGATTCACCCCTCCACTTT.

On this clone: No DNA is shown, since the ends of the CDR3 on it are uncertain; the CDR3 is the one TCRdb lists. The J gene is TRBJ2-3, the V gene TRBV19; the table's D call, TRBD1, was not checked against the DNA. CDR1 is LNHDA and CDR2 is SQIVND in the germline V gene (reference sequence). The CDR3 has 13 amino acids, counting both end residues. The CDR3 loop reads CASSISVQNTQYF.

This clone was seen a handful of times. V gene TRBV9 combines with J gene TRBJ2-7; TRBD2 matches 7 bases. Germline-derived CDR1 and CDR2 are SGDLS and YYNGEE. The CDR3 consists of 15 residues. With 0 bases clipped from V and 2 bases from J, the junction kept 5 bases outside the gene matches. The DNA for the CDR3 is TGTGCCAGCAGCGTAGGCGGGAGTGGGGCCTACGAGCAGTACTTC. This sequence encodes CASSVGGSGAYEQYF.

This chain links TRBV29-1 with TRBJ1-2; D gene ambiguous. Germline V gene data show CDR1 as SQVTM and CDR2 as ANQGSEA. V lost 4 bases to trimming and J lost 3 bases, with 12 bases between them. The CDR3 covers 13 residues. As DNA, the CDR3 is TGCAGCGTTGGTCCAGGCCGGTACTATGGCTACACCTTC. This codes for CSVGPGRYYGYTF.

The CDR3 here is CASSFSTGLTTNEKLFF. The CDR3 coding sequence is TGTGCCAGCAGCTTCTCGACAGGGCTCACAACTAATGAAAAACTGTTTTTT. V is TRBV5-8 and J is TRBJ1-4; 7 bases align to TRBD1. The trim removed 2 bases at V and 0 bases at J, leaving 7 bases unmatched. Germline V gene lookup returns CDR1 SGHTS and CDR2 YDEGEE. CDR3 length equals 17 residues. Full variable domain (rest looked up from reference TRBV5-8 and TRBJ1-4): EAGVTQSPTHLIKTRGQQATLRCSPISGHTSVYWYQQALGLGLQFLLWYDEGEERNRGNFPPRFSGRQFPNYSSELNVNALELEDSALYLCASSFSTGLTTNEKLFFGSGTQLSVL.

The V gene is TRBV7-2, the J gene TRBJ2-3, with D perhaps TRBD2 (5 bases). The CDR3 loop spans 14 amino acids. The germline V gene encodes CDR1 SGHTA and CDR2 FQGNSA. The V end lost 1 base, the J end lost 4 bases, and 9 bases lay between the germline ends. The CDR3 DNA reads TGTGCCAGCAGCTTAGGTGGGAGCTCAGATACGCAGTATTTT. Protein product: CASSLGGSSDTQYF.

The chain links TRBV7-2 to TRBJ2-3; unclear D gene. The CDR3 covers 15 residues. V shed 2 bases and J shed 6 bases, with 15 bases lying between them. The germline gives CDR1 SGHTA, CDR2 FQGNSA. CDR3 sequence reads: CASSLTVFMMDTQYF. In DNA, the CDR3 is TGTGCCAGCAGCTTAACGGTCTTCATGATGGATACGCAGTATTTT.

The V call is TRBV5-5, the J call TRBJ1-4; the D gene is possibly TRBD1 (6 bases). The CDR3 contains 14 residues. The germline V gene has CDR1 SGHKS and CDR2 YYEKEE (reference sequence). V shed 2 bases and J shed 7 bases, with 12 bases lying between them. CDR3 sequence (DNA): TGTGCCAGCAGCTTAAGGGGGGGAGTTGAAAAACTGTTTTTT. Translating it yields CASSLRGGVEKLFF.

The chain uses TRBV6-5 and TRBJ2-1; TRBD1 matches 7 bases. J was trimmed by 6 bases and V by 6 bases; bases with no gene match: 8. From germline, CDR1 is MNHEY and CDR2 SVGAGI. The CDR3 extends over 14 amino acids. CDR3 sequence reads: CASRPGQQVNEQFF. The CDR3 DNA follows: TGTGCCAGCAGACCGGGACAGCAAGTCAATGAGCAGTTCTTC.

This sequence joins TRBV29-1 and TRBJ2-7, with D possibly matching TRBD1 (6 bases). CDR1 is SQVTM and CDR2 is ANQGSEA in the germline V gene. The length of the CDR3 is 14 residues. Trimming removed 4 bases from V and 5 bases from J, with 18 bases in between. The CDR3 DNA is TGCAGCGTTGCCGTACAGGGAATTCTCAACGAGCAGTACTTC. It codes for CSVAVQGILNEQYF.

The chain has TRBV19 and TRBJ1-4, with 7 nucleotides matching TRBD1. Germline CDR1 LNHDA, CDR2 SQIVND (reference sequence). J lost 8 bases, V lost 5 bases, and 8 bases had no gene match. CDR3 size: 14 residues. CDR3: CASSLTGVGEKLFF. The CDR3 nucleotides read TGTGCCAGTAGTTTAACAGGGGTCGGGGAAAAACTGTTTTTT.

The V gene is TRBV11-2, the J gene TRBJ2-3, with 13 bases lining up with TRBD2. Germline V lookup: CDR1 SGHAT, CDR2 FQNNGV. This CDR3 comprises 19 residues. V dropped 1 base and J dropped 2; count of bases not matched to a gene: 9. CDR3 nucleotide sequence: TGTGCCAGCAGCTTAGGGTGGGGGACTAGCGGGATGACCACAGATACGCAGTATTTT. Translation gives CASSLGWGTSGMTTDTQYF.

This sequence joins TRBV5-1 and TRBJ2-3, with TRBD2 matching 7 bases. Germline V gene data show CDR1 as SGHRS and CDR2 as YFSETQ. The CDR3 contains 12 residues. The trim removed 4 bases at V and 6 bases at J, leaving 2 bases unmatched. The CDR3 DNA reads TGCGCCAGCAGCGCAGCGGGGGATACGCAGTATTTT. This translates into CASSAAGDTQYF.

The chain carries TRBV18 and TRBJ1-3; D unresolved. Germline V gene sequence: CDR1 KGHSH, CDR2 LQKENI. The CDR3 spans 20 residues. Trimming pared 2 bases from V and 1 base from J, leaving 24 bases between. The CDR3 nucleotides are TGTGCCAGCTCACCAGCGACCGGGATAGCCGATCAAACTTCTGGAAACACCATATATTTT. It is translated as CASSPATGIADQTSGNTIYF.

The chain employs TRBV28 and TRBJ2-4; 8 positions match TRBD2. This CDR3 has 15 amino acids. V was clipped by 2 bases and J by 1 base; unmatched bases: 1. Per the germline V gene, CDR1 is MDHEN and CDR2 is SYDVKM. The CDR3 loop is CASSLGGRAKNIQYF. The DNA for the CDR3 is TGTGCCAGCAGTTTAGGCGGGAGGGCCAAAAACATTCAGTACTTC.

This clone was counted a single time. CDR3 in amino acids: CASRPGLRSADTQYF. CDR3 sequence (DNA): TGTGCCAGTAGACCGGGACTAAGGAGCGCAGATACGCAGTATTTT. V is TRBV19 and J is TRBJ2-3; 7 positions match TRBD2. V lost 6 bases to trimming and J lost 4 bases; unmatched junction nucleotides: 10. Looked up from germline, CDR1 is LNHDA and CDR2 is SQIVND (reference sequence). This CDR3 region has 15 residues.

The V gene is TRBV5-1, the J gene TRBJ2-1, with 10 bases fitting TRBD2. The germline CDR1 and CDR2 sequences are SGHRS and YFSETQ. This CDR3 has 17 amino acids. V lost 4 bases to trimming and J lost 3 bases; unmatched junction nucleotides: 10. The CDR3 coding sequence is TGCGCCAGCAGCCTCGAGGGTAGGACTAGCGGCTACAATGAGCAGTTCTTC. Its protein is CASSLEGRTSGYNEQFF.

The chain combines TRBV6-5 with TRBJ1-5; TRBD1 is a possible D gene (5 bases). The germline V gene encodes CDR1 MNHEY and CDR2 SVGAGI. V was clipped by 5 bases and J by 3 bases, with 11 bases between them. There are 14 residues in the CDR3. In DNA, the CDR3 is TGTGCCAGCAGTCCCGGGGGGTCCAATCAGCCCCAGCATTTT. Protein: CASSPGGSNQPQHF.

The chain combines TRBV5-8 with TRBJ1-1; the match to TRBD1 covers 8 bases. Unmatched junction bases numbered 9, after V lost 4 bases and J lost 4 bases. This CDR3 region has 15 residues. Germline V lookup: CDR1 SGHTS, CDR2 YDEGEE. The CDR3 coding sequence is TGTGCCAGCAGCATAGACAGGGGCTTCGGCACTGAAGCTTTCTTT. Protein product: CASSIDRGFGTEAFF. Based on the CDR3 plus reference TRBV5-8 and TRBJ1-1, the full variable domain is EAGVTQSPTHLIKTRGQQATLRCSPISGHTSVYWYQQALGLGLQFLLWYDEGEERNRGNFPPRFSGRQFPNYSSELNVNALELEDSALYLCASSIDRGFGTEAFFGQGTRLTVV.

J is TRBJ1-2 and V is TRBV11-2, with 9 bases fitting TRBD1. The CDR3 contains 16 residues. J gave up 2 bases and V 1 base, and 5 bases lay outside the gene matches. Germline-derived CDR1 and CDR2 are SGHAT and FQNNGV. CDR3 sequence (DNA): TGTGCCAGCAGCTTAGCACCACAGGGGGCAAACTATGGCTACACCTTC. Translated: CASSLAPQGANYGYTF.

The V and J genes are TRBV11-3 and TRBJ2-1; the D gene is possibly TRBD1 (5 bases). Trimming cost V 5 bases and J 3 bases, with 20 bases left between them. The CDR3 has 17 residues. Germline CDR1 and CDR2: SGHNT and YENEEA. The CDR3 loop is CASSPPLWGQNYNEQFF. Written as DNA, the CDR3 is TGTGCCAGCAGCCCGCCCCTGTGGGGCCAAAACTACAATGAGCAGTTCTTC.

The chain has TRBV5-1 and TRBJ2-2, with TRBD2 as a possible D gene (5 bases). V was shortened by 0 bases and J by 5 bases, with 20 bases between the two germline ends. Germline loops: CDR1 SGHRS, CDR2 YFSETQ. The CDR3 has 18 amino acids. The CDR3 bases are TGCGCCAGCAGCTTGGCCTTAACAAGCGGAGTTACTACCGGGGAGCTGTTTTTT. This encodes CASSLALTSGVTTGELFF.

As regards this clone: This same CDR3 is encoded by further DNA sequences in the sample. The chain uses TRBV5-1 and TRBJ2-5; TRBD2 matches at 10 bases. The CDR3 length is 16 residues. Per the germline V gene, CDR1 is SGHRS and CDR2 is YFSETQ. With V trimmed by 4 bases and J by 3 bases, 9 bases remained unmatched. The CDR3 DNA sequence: TGCGCCAGCAGCCCTCGAGGGCTAGCGGGGGAAGAGACCCAGTACTTC. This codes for CASSPRGLAGEETQYF.

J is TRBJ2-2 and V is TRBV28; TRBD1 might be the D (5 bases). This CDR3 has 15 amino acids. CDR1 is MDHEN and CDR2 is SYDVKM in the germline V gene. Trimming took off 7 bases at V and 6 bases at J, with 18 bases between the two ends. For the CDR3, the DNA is TGTGCCAGCACCCTCCCCCAGGGTTCAGCCGGGGAGCTGTTTTTT. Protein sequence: CASTLPQGSAGELFF.

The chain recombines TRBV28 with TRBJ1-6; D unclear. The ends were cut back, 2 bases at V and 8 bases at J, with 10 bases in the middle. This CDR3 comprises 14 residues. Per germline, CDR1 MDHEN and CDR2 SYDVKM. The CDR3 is CASSLPGEHSPLHF. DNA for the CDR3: TGTGCCAGCAGTTTACCGGGTGAGCATTCACCCCTCCACTTT.

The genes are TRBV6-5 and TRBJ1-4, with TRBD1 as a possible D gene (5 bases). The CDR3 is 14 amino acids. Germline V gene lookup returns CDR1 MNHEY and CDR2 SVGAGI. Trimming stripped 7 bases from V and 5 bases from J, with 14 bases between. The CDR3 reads CASKERDGNEKLFF. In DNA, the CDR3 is TGTGCCAGCAAGGAGCGGGACGGGAATGAAAAACTGTTTTTT.

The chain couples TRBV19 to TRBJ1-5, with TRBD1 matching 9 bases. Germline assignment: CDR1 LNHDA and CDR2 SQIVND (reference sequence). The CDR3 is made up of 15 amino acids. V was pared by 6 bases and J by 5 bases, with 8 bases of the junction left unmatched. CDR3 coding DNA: TGTGCCAGTAGCACTATCCGGGACAGGGATCAGCCCCAGCATTTT. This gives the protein CASSTIRDRDQPQHF.

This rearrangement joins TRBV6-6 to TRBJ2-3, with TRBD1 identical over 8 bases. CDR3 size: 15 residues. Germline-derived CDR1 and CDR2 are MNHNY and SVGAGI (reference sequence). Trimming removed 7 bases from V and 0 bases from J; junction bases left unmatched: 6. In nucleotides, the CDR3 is TGTGCCAGCACCCCTAGGACAGGGAGCACAGATACGCAGTATTTT. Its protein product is CASTPRTGSTDTQYF.

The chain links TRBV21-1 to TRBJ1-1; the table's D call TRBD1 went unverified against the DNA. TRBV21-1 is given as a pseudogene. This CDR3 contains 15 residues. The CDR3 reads CASSIQDRVKTEAFF. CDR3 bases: TGTGCCAGCAGCATCCAGGACAGGGTGAAAACTGAAGCTTTCTTT.